This T cell receptor (beta chain) was recovered during a study of T-cell reconstitution after alpha-beta-depleted transplantation in children (dated by TCRdb to the mid-2010s). Some background on the complete study: Using TCR repertoire profiling, the study followed T-cell immune reconstitution in a quantitative way in children after TCRalphabeta/CD19-depleted allogeneic hematopoietic cell transplantation.

The CDR3 runs 17 amino acids, cysteine and phenylalanine included. This entry keeps only the CDR3 DNA: 51 bases, framed from base 1. CDR1 and CDR2 are read off the germline V gene as MGHRA and YSYEKL. After removal of 1 base from V and 7 bases from J, the junction retains 12 bases not matched to a gene. Details on this clonotype: Its specific antigen is unknown. No much larger clonotype is one base removed from it; base qualities were not supplied.

The library came from PCR. The sample was run on an Illumina HiSeq 2500. TCR libraries were prepared with molecular barcoding, using unique molecular identifiers to normalize TCRbeta repertoire quantification. TCRdb cleaned the public reads at Q25 with fastp, built clones with MiXCR and kept in-frame beta chains. Identical CDR3 proteins give one entry, which carries the most common genes and DNA. This sample has 150,000 to 200,000 distinct CDR3 sequences in its table, and roughly 15% of those were observed once. The top ten clones comprise roughly 13% of the sample. Here the sequenced sample was PBMCs from the stem cell graft donor, taken from the stem cell graft. The chain uses TRBV4-1 and TRBJ2-1; a stretch of 8 junction bases matches TRBD2. The TCR comes from a human donor who donated a stem cell graft to a child with acute lymphoblastic leukemia. CDR3 sequence: CASSQGPGTSSLNEQFF. DNA sequence: TGCGCCAGCAGCCAAGGACCCGGGACTAGTTCCCTGAATGAGCAGTTCTTC.